This section outlines one T cell receptor (beta chain) sequence together with its context. This specimen belongs to a study of control samples from healthy donors and cancer patients. Here immunoSEQ multiplex PCR was the method, and the copy in TCRdb shows in-frame clones only, minus some. The data contain some 120,000 clones, under 95% of them singletons. The CDR3 is 13 residues long. The J segment lost 6 bases and the V segment lost 6 bases, leaving 7 bases of the junction unmatched. Germline V gives CDR1 KGHSH, CDR2 LQKENI. The chain links TRBV18 to TRBJ1-2; 7 bases fit TRBD1. This clonotype was obtained from a man aged 50 to 60 with head and neck cancer. Material: PBMCs. CDR3 sequence reads: CASSSGGVNGYTF. The CDR3 bases are TGTGCCAGCTCGTCAGGGGGGGTCAATGGCTACACCTTC.